This T cell receptor (beta chain) was captured in a study of spatial heterogeneity in lung cancer. In the study overall: Compared with alpha-chain sequences, beta-chain sequences were consistently detected in greater numbers. The mean occurrence of each unique TCR and UMI combination in raw reads exceeded eight. Study-wide results and limits: In tumors, expanded intratumoral alpha and beta TCR counts tracked mutation counts.

Trimming removed 3 bases at V and 3 bases at J, with 17 bases between. Germline loops: CDR1 DFQATT, CDR2 SNEGSKA (reference sequence). The CDR3 loop spans 15 amino acids. Each molecule of TCR cDNA was tagged with one unique molecular identifier. TCRdb reanalysed the 5' RACE reads using MiXCR and keeps one entry per CDR3 protein. Of 25,000 to 30,000 distinct CDR3 sequences in the sample, approximately 6.9% were seen once. Turning to this clonotype: Its antigen is not identified.

As for time point: sample taken at primary tumor resection. Tumor, nontumor lung or frozen PBMC supplied whole RNA that was sequenced unsorted. This material consisted of lung tumor tissue, taken at surgery. This chain connects TRBV20-1 to TRBJ2-5; tentative D call: TRBD1 (5 bases). The TCR sequence derives from a male donor with early-stage non-small cell lung cancer. This chain's CDR3 is CSARTKGVDEETQYF. DNA for the CDR3: TGCAGTGCTAGGACGAAAGGGGTGGATGAAGAGACCCAGTACTTC.